This T cell receptor beta chain derives from a study of beta chain features in type 1 diabetes (dated by TCRdb to 2017 to 2018). At the level of the whole study: Mean age, gender distribution, total cell number and subset yield did not differ between patients and healthy donors. A total of some 100,000,000 sorted cells were examined across all samples, and the number of cells per subset was strongly correlated with RNA yield. In the study, recently diagnosed type 1 diabetes patients and matched healthy donors were compared on the TCRB repertoires of their sorted circulating CD4+ T cell subsets. Regulatory and stem cell-like memory subsets were isolated from only 8 patients and about eight healthy donors, whereas naive and central memory subsets came from all 30 or so donors.

Study-wide conclusions, independent of this receptor: A moderate but significant shortening of TCRB CDR3 length was observed in type 1 diabetes patients in all four CD4+ subsets. Sequencing cDNA rather than genomic DNA could over-represent highly expressing activated cells, although activation and CD3 levels did not differ between groups. Naive, central memory and regulatory TCRB repertoires appeared to be more similar among patients than among healthy donors. At VDJ recombination sites, patients with type 1 diabetes made fewer insertions and deleted more nucleotides, a pattern implying thymic rearrangement abnormalities. PCR may preferentially amplify shorter templates, but because patient and control samples were amplified and corrected together, any resulting skew would affect both groups equally. Because the HLA sub-analyses included only small numbers of individuals, any influence of HLA type on TCRB rearrangement was left unresolved.

Each donor gave one peripheral blood draw, averaging approximately 0.12 L, which was collected into heparinised tubes. Using a panel that included CD45RO, CCR7, CD25, CD127, CD95 and CD27, naive, central memory, regulatory and stem cell-like memory CD4+ T cells were sorted on a BD FACSAria II. A purity above 95% was achieved for all sorted populations. PBMCs were separated immediately by Lymphoprep density gradient centrifugation and were stained directly, without being cultured. So that batch effects would be minimized, each experiment stained and sorted samples in pairs, pairing one healthy donor with one patient. V is pruned by 5 bases and J by 2 bases, leaving 8 bases of the junction without a gene match. The CDR3, from cysteine to phenylalanine, totals 16 residues. Just the 48-base CDR3 DNA is kept, in frame starting at base 1. The germline V gene specifies SGHTA as CDR1 and FQGNSA as CDR2. The High Capacity cDNA Reverse Transcription Kit was used to reverse transcribe all of the isolated RNA, meaning that expressed TCRB transcripts were what got sequenced. Deep immunoSEQ sequencing was applied to naive, central memory and regulatory T cell samples, giving an average of around 3.4 million total reads per sample. Sorted cells were lysed in RLT buffer, and RNA was extracted using DNase-treated RNeasy Micro or Mini kits according to cell number. Each cell subset was processed separately to prevent cross-contamination, with patient and healthy donor samples processed together. TCRB sequences were amplified from cDNA with the immunoSEQ multiplex PCR, producing 87-bp fragments spanning the CDR3 region. Amplicons were sequenced on the Illumina HiSeq platform. The study's processing was this. PCR bias was corrected computationally using synthetic template baselines, and reads within Hamming distance 2 were collapsed, with unmergeable singletons discarded. Reads were aligned against IMGT so that V, D and J genes, CDR3 length and insertions or deletions at six rearrangement sites could be assigned. Within each subset, clonotype counts were normalized to sorted cell number, after which true diversity and Gini coefficients were computed with the tcR R package. Repertoire sharing was quantified using the overlap coefficient calculated on TCRB nucleotide sequences. TCRdb mirrors the immuneACCESS table, restricted to in-frame sequences. Some clones are absent from its copies; in checked studies, under half trace to an unresolved V gene, and the reason for the others is unknown. V, J and clone size are those of that table, while D and trimming were read from the DNA. The sample contains under 400,000 clones, 11% to 15% of them found a single time. The ten largest clones capture about 6.6% of the sample.

With regard to this clone: The antigen it recognizes is unknown. Base qualities were left out, and no much larger clone turns up one base away.

This receptor was obtained from a man between 25 and 39 years old in good health. The sequenced sample consisted of central memory CD4+ T cells from blood. This chain joins TRBV7-2 to TRBJ2-3, with 9 bases in between that match TRBD2. The CDR3 protein: CASSLGTSRNTDTQYF. The DNA sequence is given as TGTGCCAGCAGCCTAGGGACTAGCCGCAACACAGATACGCAGTATTTT.